The T cell receptor delta chain under discussion was sequenced for a study of gamma-delta T cells after stem cell transplantation. The CDR3 covers 22 residues. V lost 1 base, J lost 4 bases, and 34 bases lay in between. The germline gives CDR1 TSWWSYY, CDR2 QGS. The table lists this clone with a few counts. TCRdb re-identified clones in the RT-PCR reads via CATT. The data hold about 1,100 delta-chain clones, with around 12% observed a single time. The origin of this receptor is a human donor. It is not recorded whose cells these are; they may come from a transplant donor. This chain connects TRDV1 to TRDJ1; possibly TRDD2 or TRDD3 for D (6 bases each). Source material: gamma-delta T cells. The CDR3 sequence: CALGERGSLLLSLGIGGDKLIF. The CDR3 nucleotides read TGTGCTCTTGGGGAACGGGGATCCCTCCTACTTTCACTCGGGATAGGGGGCGATAAACTCATCTTT.